This TCR beta chain came from a study of shared clonotypes between healthy human individuals. Investigators spread the genomic DNA of each subset evenly over several immunoSEQ plates. Sequenced by immunoSEQ multiplex PCR; TCRdb stores in-frame clones only, minus some. The sample records about 2 million clones, about 95% being singletons. Terminally differentiated effector memory CD45RA+ cells were excluded by CCR7 positive selection of CD45RO-negative cells. This receptor was identified in a man between 18 and 35 years old in good health. The sample taken for sequencing was naive CD8+ T cells sorted from blood.

CDR3 bases: TGTGCCAGCAGTTTCCGGCCTGGTTCCGGCTCCTACGAGCAGTACTTC. Translated: CASSFRPGSGSYEQYF. V usage is TRBV28 and J usage is TRBJ2-7; D gene uncertain. The CDR3 contains 16 residues. CDR1 and CDR2 from the germline V gene are MDHEN and SYDVKM. V shed 3 bases and J shed 0 bases, with 15 bases lying between them.